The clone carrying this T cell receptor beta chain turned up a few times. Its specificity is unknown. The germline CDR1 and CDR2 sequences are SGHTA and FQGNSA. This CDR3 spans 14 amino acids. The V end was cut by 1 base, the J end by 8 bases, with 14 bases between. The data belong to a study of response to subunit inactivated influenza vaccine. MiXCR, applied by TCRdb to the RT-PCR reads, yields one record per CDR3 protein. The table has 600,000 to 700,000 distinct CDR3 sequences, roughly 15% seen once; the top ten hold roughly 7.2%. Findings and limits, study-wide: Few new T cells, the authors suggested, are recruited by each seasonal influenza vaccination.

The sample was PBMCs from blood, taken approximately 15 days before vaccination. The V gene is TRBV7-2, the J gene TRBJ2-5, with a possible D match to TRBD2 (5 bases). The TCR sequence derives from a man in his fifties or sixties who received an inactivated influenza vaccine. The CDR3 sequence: CASSLVRAQSTQYF. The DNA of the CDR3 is TGTGCCAGCAGCTTAGTGAGGGCTCAGAGTACCCAGTACTTC. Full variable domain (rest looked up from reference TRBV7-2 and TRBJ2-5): GAGVSQSPSNKVTEKGKDVELRCDPISGHTALYWYRQSLGQGLEFLIYFQGNSAPDKSGLPSDRFSAERTGGSVSTLTIQRTQQEDSAVYLCASSLVRAQSTQYFGPGTRLLVL.